The 28 T cell receptor beta chains given below trace back to one sample, sequenced in a study of PD-1 blockade in classical Hodgkin lymphoma. Sequenced by immunoSEQ multiplex PCR; TCRdb stores in-frame clones only, minus some. This repertoire shows more than 45,000 clones, approximately 70% found once; its top ten account for about 14%. With no exception, relapse followed autologous stem cell transplantation in all patients, and brentuximab vedotin exposure varied. The sample consisted of peripheral blood mononuclear cells (PBMCs), taken before the second cycle of nivolumab. These receptors all come from a human donor with classical Hodgkin lymphoma.

This clone has only a few counts. The V gene is TRBV28, the J gene TRBJ1-2; weak D call: TRBD1 (5 bases). CDR3 length equals 16 residues. Germline values: CDR1 MDHEN, CDR2 SYDVKM. V lost 6 bases and J 5 bases, leaving 22 bases between the germline ends. The CDR3 DNA is TGTGCCAGCAGCCTGGGAGGGGCCTCCTTCGCTTATGGCTACACCTTC. Translated: CASSLGGASFAYGYTF.

The genes are TRBV28 and TRBJ2-3; the D is unclear. Germline V lookup: CDR1 MDHEN, CDR2 SYDVKM. V lost 5 bases and J 2 bases, leaving 20 bases between the germline ends. The CDR3 is 17 residues long. Written as DNA, the CDR3 is TGTGCCAGCAGTGAAACCGTTGGACCGCTATTCACAGATACGCAGTATTTT. It translates to CASSETVGPLFTDTQYF.

The rearrangement uses TRBV28 and TRBJ2-5; possibly TRBD1 for D (5 bases). Per germline, CDR1 MDHEN and CDR2 SYDVKM. V lost 3 bases and J 2 bases, leaving 10 bases between the germline ends. The length of the CDR3 is 14 residues. CDR3 amino acids: CASSFPREQETQYF. The CDR3 DNA is TGTGCCAGCAGTTTCCCCAGGGAACAAGAGACCCAGTACTTC. Drawing the rest from reference TRBV28 and TRBJ2-5, the complete variable domain is DVKVTQSSRYLVKRTGEKVFLECVQDMDHENMFWYRQDPGLGLRLIYFSYDVKMKEKGDIPEGYSVSREKKERFSLILESASTNQTSMYLCASSFPREQETQYFGPGTRLLVL.

This clone showed up just a few times. The V and J genes are TRBV7-9 and TRBJ1-2, with 9 bases matching TRBD1. Germline V CDR1 and CDR2: SEHNR, FQNEAQ (reference sequence). The CDR3 runs 17 residues. The ends lost 1 base at V and 2 bases at J; junction bases unmatched: 8. The CDR3 loop reads CASSLVGQGLSNYGYTF. The CDR3 region has the DNA TGTGCCAGCAGCTTAGTGGGACAGGGACTTTCGAACTATGGCTACACCTTC. Combining the CDR3 with reference TRBV7-9 and TRBJ1-2 gives the whole variable domain DTGVSQNPRHKITKRGQNVTFRCDPISEHNRLYWYRQTLGQGPEFLTYFQNEAQLEKSRLLSDRFSAERPKGSFSTLEIQRTEQGDSAMYLCASSLVGQGLSNYGYTFGSGTRLTVV.

The rearrangement links TRBV30 to TRBJ2-2, with unresolved D. Between the trimmed V and J ends, which lost 7 bases and 0 bases, there was a span of 9 bases. This CDR3 is 13 amino acids long. Germline CDR1 and CDR2: GTSNPN and SVGIG (reference sequence). The CDR3 loop reads CALAGANTGELFF. In DNA, the CDR3 is TGTGCCTTGGCAGGCGCGAACACCGGGGAGCTGTTTTTT.

The V call is TRBV18, the J call TRBJ2-7, with D perhaps TRBD2 (5 bases). V dropped 0 bases and J dropped 7 bases, with 16 bases sitting between them. CDR3 size: 15 residues. Germline assignment: CDR1 KGHSH and CDR2 LQKENI. The chain's CDR3 is CASSPPGDPLGEQYF. As DNA, the CDR3 is TGTGCCAGCTCACCACCGGGAGATCCTTTGGGGGAGCAGTACTTC. The whole variable domain, remainder taken from reference TRBV18 and TRBJ2-7, is NAGVMQNPRHLVRRRGQEARLRCSPMKGHSHVYWYRQLPEEGLKFMVYLQKENIIDESGMPKERFSAEFPKEGPSILRIQQVVRGDSAAYFCASSPPGDPLGEQYFGPGTRLTVT.

This chain joins TRBV9 and TRBJ1-1; 9 positions match TRBD1. The V gene end was trimmed by 4 bases and the J gene end by 0 bases; junction bases not matched to a gene: 4. Germline CDR1 is SGDLS and CDR2 is YYNGEE. The CDR3 contains 15 residues. The CDR3 bases are TGTGCCAGCAGCCCCGGGACAGGGATGAACACTGAAGCTTTCTTT. This translates into CASSPGTGMNTEAFF.

V and J are TRBV4-1 and TRBJ2-3; D is unresolved. The CDR3 covers 14 residues. The V and J ends lost 5 bases and 1 base respectively, with 10 bases between them. Germline lookup yields CDR1 MGHRA and CDR2 YSYEKL. As DNA, the CDR3 is TGCGCCAGCAGCTACCTATACGGCACAGATACGCAGTATTTT. It specifies CASSYLYGTDTQYF.

Comments on this clone: The same CDR3 arises from other DNA sequences in this sample as well. J is TRBJ2-3 and V is TRBV9, with a weak D call TRBD2 (6 bases). Germline V lookup: CDR1 SGDLS, CDR2 YYNGEE. The V and J ends lost 1 base and 6 bases respectively, with 12 bases between them. The CDR3 contains 14 residues. In DNA, the CDR3 is TGTGCCAGCAGCGTAAGACTAGGTCCCGATACGCAGTATTTT. Translated: CASSVRLGPDTQYF.

The chain joins TRBV30 to TRBJ2-4; D ambiguous. V shed 1 base and J shed 3 bases, with 13 bases lying between them. Per the germline V gene, CDR1 is GTSNPN and CDR2 is SVGIG (reference sequence). The CDR3 totals 15 residues. The CDR3 nucleotides read TGTGCCTGGAGTGGGTGGGAAAATGTCAAAAACATTCAGTACTTC. Protein product: CAWSGWENVKNIQYF.

V usage is TRBV25-1 and J usage is TRBJ2-7; 7 bases are a match to TRBD1. Germline V gene sequence: CDR1 MGHDK, CDR2 SYGVNS. The CDR3 has 14 residues. With 3 bases clipped from V and 5 bases from J, the junction kept 7 bases outside the gene matches. The CDR3 loop is CASSDSRDSDEQYF. Here the CDR3 DNA reads TGTGCCAGCAGTGATTCCCGGGACAGTGACGAGCAGTACTTC.

This clone turned up a few times. The chain links TRBV6-1 to TRBJ2-7; perhaps D is TRBD1 or TRBD2 (6 bases each). Germline assignment: CDR1 MNHNS and CDR2 SASEGT. The CDR3 is made up of 15 amino acids. Trimming removed 7 bases from V and 0 bases from J, with 16 bases in between. In DNA, the CDR3 is TGTGCCAGCACCCCTAGTAAGGGGGGCTCCTACGAGCAGTACTTC. Translated: CASTPSKGGSYEQYF.

This sequence joins TRBV6-1 and TRBJ2-7; 10 nucleotides align to TRBD1. The CDR3 length is 14 residues. Germline CDR1 and CDR2: MNHNS and SASEGT. After removal of 5 bases from V and 4 bases from J, the junction contained 5 bases not matched to a gene. The CDR3 protein is CASSPRDRGYEQYF. In DNA form, the CDR3 reads TGTGCCAGCAGTCCCCGGGACAGGGGATACGAGCAGTACTTC.

The genes are TRBV19 and TRBJ2-5; TRBD2 aligns across 7 bases. Germline CDR1 and CDR2: LNHDA and SQIVND (reference sequence). V shed 3 bases, J shed 2 bases, and the junction held 6 bases outside the gene matches. This CDR3 contains 15 residues. CDR3 loop: CASSISGKTQETQYF. CDR3 sequence (DNA): TGTGCCAGTAGTATCAGCGGGAAAACGCAAGAGACCCAGTACTTC.

V usage is TRBV30 and J usage is TRBJ1-4; unclear D gene. Trimming took off 5 bases at V and 12 bases at J, with 16 bases between the two ends. The germline gives CDR1 GTSNPN, CDR2 SVGIG (reference sequence). This CDR3 contains 12 residues. The CDR3 DNA reads TGTGCCTGGGGCCTAATGGCCGGGCAACTGTTTTTT. It translates to CAWGLMAGQLFF. The full variable domain, rest sourced from reference TRBV30 and TRBJ1-4, is SQTIHQWPATLVQPVGSPLSLECTVEGTSNPNLYWYRQAAGRGLQLLFYSVGIGQISSEVPQNLSASRPQDRQFILSSKKLLLSDSGFYLCAWGLMAGQLFFGSGTQLSVL.

This clone was seen just once. J is TRBJ1-2 and V is TRBV28; weak D call: TRBD1 (5 bases). The CDR3 has 14 residues. V lost 5 bases and J 3 bases, leaving 13 bases between the germline ends. Germline assignment: CDR1 MDHEN and CDR2 SYDVKM. CDR3 coding DNA: TGTGCCAGCAGTAGTCAGGGTCGTGACTATGGCTACACCTTC. Its protein is CASSSQGRDYGYTF.

The chain couples TRBV7-9 to TRBJ2-5; D unresolved. The length of the CDR3 is 14 residues. V lost 0 bases to trimming and J lost 2 bases, with 7 bases between them. Germline-derived CDR1 and CDR2 are SEHNR and FQNEAQ (reference sequence). This CDR3 is CASSLARHQETQYF. CDR3 bases: TGTGCCAGCAGCTTAGCGCGGCATCAAGAGACCCAGTACTTC.

This chain connects TRBV6-1 to TRBJ2-7; 8 bases agree with TRBD1. The CDR3 totals 13 residues. V trimming: 6 bases; J trimming: 3 bases; junction bases outside the gene matches: 4. Germline CDR1 and CDR2: MNHNS and SASEGT. CDR3 region: CASSPTGVYEQYF. DNA of the CDR3: TGTGCCAGCAGCCCGACAGGGGTCTACGAGCAGTACTTC.

The chain carries TRBV7-9 and TRBJ1-2; the match to TRBD1 covers 7 bases. The CDR3 extends over 16 amino acids. Germline lookup yields CDR1 SEHNR and CDR2 FQNEAQ (reference sequence). Unmatched junction bases numbered 9, after V lost 1 base and J lost 4 bases. The CDR3 loop is CASSLETTGERYGYTF. CDR3 in DNA: TGTGCCAGCAGCTTAGAAACCACAGGGGAACGCTATGGCTACACCTTC.

The chain is built from TRBV5-4 and TRBJ2-7; no reliable D call. CDR3 length: 14 residues. The V end was cut by 1 base, the J end by 3 bases, with 11 bases between. Germline V gene lookup returns CDR1 SGHNT and CDR2 YYREEE (reference sequence). The CDR3 nucleotides are TGTGCCAGCAGCTTGAAAACAAATTACTACGAGCAGTACTTC. Amino acids: CASSLKTNYYEQYF.

This clone was detected once. Written as DNA, the CDR3 is TGTGCCAGCAGTTTTCTCGGTAGGGGTAAGACTAACTATGGCTACACCTTC. Protein sequence: CASSFLGRGKTNYGYTF. The gene calls are TRBV27 and TRBJ1-2; D is possibly TRBD1 (5 bases). The ends were cut back, 3 bases at V and 0 bases at J, with 17 bases in the middle. Germline V CDR1 and CDR2: MNHEY, SMNVEV (reference sequence). The CDR3 is 17 amino acids.

The chain couples TRBV6-1 to TRBJ2-7; 7 positions agree with TRBD1. J lost 6 bases, V lost 7 bases, and 15 bases had no gene match. The CDR3 is made up of 15 amino acids. Per germline, CDR1 MNHNS and CDR2 SASEGT. This CDR3 reads CASTVYGTAGAEQYF. For the CDR3, the DNA is TGTGCCAGCACGGTGTATGGGACAGCCGGGGCCGAGCAGTACTTC.

V gene TRBV18 combines with J gene TRBJ1-1; D is ambiguous. Trimming took off 3 bases at V and 0 bases at J, with 8 bases between the two ends. This CDR3 has 14 residues. CDR1 is KGHSH, CDR2 LQKENI, per germline. The chain's CDR3 is CASSPGPLNTEAFF. The DNA for the CDR3 is TGTGCCAGCTCACCCGGGCCGTTGAACACTGAAGCTTTCTTT.

Within the sample, this clone is large. This chain connects TRBV29-1 to TRBJ1-4, with D perhaps matching TRBD1 (5 bases). The CDR3 is 13 residues long. V lost 4 bases and J lost 5, with 11 bases in between. Germline V gene lookup returns CDR1 SQVTM and CDR2 ANQGSEA. This CDR3 reads CSVGNRTNEKLFF. CDR3 sequence (DNA): TGCAGCGTTGGAAACAGGACAAATGAAAAACTGTTTTTT.

The CDR3 nucleotides are TGTGCCTGGACTCTCGGGGGGGAGTACAATGAGCAGTTCTTC. Residues: CAWTLGGEYNEQFF. The gene calls are TRBV30 and TRBJ2-1, with 8 bases matching TRBD2. CDR3 length: 14 amino acids. Losses at the gene ends were 4 bases for V and 4 bases for J; bases not matched to a gene: 6. Per germline, CDR1 GTSNPN and CDR2 SVGIG (reference sequence).

Relative to its sample, this clone is medium-sized (0.01 to 0.1%). V and J are TRBV10-3 and TRBJ1-2; D may be TRBD1 (5 bases). The V gene lost 8 bases and the J gene lost 0 bases, with 22 bases spanning the gap. The CDR3 is made up of 17 amino acids. Germline V lookup: CDR1 ENHRY, CDR2 SYGVKD. CDR3 in DNA: TGTGCCATCCCTAGGGACGTCTCGGGGGGTGCTAACTATGGCTACACCTTC. Its protein is CAIPRDVSGGANYGYTF.

This clone was seen a few times. The chain is built from TRBV14 and TRBJ2-2; D possibly uses TRBD1 or TRBD2 (5 bases each). This CDR3 spans 16 amino acids. In germline, CDR1 is SGHDN, CDR2 FVKESK. Between the trimmed V and J ends, which lost 1 base and 1 base, there was a span of 10 bases. The CDR3 region is CASSQVGTLNTGELFF. The CDR3 DNA is TGTGCCAGCAGCCAAGTGGGGACCCTGAACACCGGGGAGCTGTTTTTT.

The chain couples TRBV6-5 to TRBJ2-3; D is ambiguous. Germline V gives CDR1 MNHEY, CDR2 SVGAGI. This CDR3 comprises 14 residues. V was shortened by 3 bases and J by 4 bases, with 11 bases between the two germline ends. CDR3 amino acids: CASSYVAVADTQYF. The CDR3 DNA sequence: TGTGCCAGCAGTTATGTTGCGGTGGCAGATACGCAGTATTTT.